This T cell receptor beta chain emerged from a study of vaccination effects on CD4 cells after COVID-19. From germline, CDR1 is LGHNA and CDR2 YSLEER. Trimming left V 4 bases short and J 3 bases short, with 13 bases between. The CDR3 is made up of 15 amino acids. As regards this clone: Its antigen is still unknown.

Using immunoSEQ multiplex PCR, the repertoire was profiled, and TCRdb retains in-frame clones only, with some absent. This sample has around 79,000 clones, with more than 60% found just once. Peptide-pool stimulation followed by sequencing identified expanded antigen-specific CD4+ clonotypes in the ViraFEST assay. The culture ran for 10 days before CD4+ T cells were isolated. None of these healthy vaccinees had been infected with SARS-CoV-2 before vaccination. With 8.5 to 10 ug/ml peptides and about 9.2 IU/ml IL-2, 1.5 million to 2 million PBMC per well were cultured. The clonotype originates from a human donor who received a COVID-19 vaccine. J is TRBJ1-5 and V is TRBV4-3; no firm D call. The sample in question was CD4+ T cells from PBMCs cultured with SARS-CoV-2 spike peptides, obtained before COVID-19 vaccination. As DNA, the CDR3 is TGCGCCAGCAGCCCCATGGCGGGTTTCAATCAGCCCCAGCATTTT. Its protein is CASSPMAGFNQPQHF.